This record looks at one T cell receptor (beta chain) sequence and its context. This specimen belongs to a study of technical replicates of blood from several donors. The CDR3 is made up of 13 amino acids. The germline CDR1 and CDR2 sequences are SGHDN and FVKESK. Deletions cut 6 bases from V and 0 bases from J, with 8 bases between. Method: immunoSEQ multiplex PCR; TCRdb's copy keeps in-frame clones and lacks some. The sample records roughly 82,000 clones, around 96% being singletons. The TCR comes from a human donor in good health. This sequence joins TRBV14 and TRBJ1-1; D unclear. The sample comprised T cells isolated from PBMCs. CDR3 region: CASSTSLNTEAFF. The CDR3 nucleotides read TGTGCCAGCAGTACTAGTTTGAACACTGAAGCTTTCTTT. The entire variable domain, with the rest obtained from reference TRBV14 and TRBJ1-1, is as follows: EAGVTQFPSHSVIEKGQTVTLRCDPISGHDNLYWYRRVMGKEIKFLLHFVKESKQDESGMPNNRFLAERTGGTYSTLKVQPAELEDSGVYFCASSTSLNTEAFFGQGTRLTVV.